This TCR beta chain was identified in a study of OX40 agonist ivuxolimab in advanced cancers. Whole-study context: Patients were given ivuxolimab, an antibody that agonizes OX40 (CD134). Study-level results: The study found among the lowest clonal expansion in partial responders at 0.1-3.0 mg/kg. Among the nonresponders, some also had low normalized T-cell clonal expansion.

This clone appeared a few times. The antigen is unknown. Autoimmune disease history or systemic immunosuppression led to patients being barred. Method: immunoSEQ multiplex PCR; TCRdb's copy keeps in-frame clones and lacks some. In the table there are roughly 15,000 clones, more than 75% of which are singletons. Germline assignment: CDR1 LGHNA and CDR2 YSLEER. This CDR3 has 15 amino acids. The germline V and J ends were trimmed by 4 bases and 3 bases, with 15 bases remaining between them. This TCR derives from an adult with an advanced solid tumor such as melanoma, head and neck, liver or kidney cancer. The sequencing here drew on CD4+ or CD8+ T cells sorted from blood, taken in a trial of the OX40 agonist ivuxolimab. The chain links TRBV4-3 to TRBJ1-2; no reliable D call. The CDR3 region is CASSPSTKPDYGYTF. The CDR3 DNA reads TGCGCCAGCAGCCCGTCAACCAAACCGGACTATGGCTACACCTTC.